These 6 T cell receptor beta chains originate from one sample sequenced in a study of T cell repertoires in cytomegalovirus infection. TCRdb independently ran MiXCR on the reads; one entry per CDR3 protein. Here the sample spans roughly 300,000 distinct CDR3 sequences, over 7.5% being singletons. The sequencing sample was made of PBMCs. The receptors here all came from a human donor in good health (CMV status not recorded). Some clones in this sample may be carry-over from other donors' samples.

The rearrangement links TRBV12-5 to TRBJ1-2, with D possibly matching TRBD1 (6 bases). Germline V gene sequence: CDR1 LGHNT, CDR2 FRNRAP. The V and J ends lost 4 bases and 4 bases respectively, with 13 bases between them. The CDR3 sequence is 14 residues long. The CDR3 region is CASGYNRAGYGYTF. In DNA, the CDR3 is TGTGCTAGTGGTTATAACAGGGCGGGCTATGGCTACACCTTC.

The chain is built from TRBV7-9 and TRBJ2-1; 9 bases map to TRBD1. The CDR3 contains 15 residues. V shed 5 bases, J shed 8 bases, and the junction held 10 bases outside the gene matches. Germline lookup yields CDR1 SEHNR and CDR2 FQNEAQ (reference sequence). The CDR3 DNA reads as TGTGCCAGCAGCCTCCGGGACAGGGTCAAGTATGAGCAGTTCTTC. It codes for CASSLRDRVKYEQFF. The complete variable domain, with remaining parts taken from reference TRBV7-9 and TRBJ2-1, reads DTGVSQNPRHKITKRGQNVTFRCDPISEHNRLYWYRQTLGQGPEFLTYFQNEAQLEKSRLLSDRFSAERPKGSFSTLEIQRTEQGDSAMYLCASSLRDRVKYEQFFGPGTRLTVL.

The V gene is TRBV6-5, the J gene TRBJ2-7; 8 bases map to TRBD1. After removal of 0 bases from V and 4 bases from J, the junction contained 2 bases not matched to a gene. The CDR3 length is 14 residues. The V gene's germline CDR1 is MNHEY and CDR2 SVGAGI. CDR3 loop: CASSYSTGEYEQYF. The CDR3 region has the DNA TGTGCCAGCAGTTACTCGACAGGGGAGTACGAGCAGTACTTC.

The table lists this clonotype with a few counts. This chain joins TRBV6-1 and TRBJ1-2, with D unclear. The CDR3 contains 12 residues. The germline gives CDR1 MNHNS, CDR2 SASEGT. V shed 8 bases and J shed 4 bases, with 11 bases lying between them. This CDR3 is CASEKAPYGYTF. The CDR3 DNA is TGTGCCAGCGAGAAGGCCCCCTATGGCTACACCTTC.

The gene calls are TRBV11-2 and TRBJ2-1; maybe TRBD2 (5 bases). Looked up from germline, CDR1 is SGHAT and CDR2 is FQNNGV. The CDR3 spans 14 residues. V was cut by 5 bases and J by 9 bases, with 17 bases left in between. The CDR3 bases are TGTGCCAGCAGCGTTAGCCTGGGCCGGGGTGAGCAGTTCTTC. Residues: CASSVSLGRGEQFF. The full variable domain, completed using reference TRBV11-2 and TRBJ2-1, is EAGVAQSPRYKIIEKRQSVAFWCNPISGHATLYWYQQILGQGPKLLIQFQNNGVVDDSQLPKDRFSAERLKGVDSTLKIQPAKLEDSAVYLCASSVSLGRGEQFFGPGTRLTVL.

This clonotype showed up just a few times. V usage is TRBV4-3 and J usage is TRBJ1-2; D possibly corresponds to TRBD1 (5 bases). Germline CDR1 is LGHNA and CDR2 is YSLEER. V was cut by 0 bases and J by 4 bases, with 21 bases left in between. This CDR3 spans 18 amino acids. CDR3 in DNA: TGCGCCAGCAGCCAAGAGTTGATCTCTCCCCCCGGGGCCTATGGCTACACCTTC. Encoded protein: CASSQELISPPGAYGYTF.